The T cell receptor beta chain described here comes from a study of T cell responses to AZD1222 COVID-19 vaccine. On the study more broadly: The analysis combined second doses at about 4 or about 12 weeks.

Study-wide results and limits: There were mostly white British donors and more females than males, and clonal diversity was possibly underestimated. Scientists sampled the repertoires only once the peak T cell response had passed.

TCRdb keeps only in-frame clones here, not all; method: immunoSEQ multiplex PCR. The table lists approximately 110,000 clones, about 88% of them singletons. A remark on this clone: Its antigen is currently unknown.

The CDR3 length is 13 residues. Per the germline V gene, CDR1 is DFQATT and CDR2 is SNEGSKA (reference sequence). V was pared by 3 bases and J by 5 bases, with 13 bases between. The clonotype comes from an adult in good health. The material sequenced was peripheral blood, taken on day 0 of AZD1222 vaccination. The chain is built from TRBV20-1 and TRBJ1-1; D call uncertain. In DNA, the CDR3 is TGCAGTGCTAGTCTCACAGCCCAAACTGAAGCTTTCTTT. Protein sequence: CSASLTAQTEAFF.